Below are 20 T cell receptor beta chains sequenced from a single sample in a study of early T cells in non-severe SARS-CoV-2 infection. TCRdb ran MiXCR on the 5' RACE reads and lists one entry per CDR3 protein. Among tens of thousands of distinct CDR3 sequences listed, about 5.3% were seen once. The starting material was whole blood, obtained at baseline. These receptor sequences come from an adult who was a healthcare worker with PCR-confirmed SARS-CoV-2 infection or an uninfected control (not recorded which).

This clonotype was seen many times. This chain joins TRBV6-1 and TRBJ2-3; D is possibly TRBD2 (5 bases). Trimming removed 9 bases from V and 6 bases from J, with 19 bases in between. Germline CDR1 is MNHNS and CDR2 is SASEGT. CDR3 size: 14 residues. The CDR3 spells CASSSVHPPDTQYF. In nucleotides, the CDR3 is TGTGCCAGTAGTAGCGTACACCCCCCGGATACGCAGTATTTT.

This clonotype was seen ten or more times. CDR3 residues: CASSYPTGATKNIQYF. In DNA, the CDR3 is TGTGCCAGCAGTTACCCGACAGGGGCTACCAAAAACATTCAGTACTTC. The chain is built from TRBV6-2 or TRBV6-3 and TRBJ2-4, with 8 bases lining up with TRBD1. The CDR3 has 16 residues. From germline, CDR1 is MNHEY and CDR2 SVGEGT. V lost 2 bases, J lost 2 bases, and 5 bases stayed unmatched.

This chain links TRBV14 with TRBJ2-2; no definite D call. The CDR3 loop spans 13 amino acids. Trimming cost V 1 base and J 4 bases, with 4 bases left between them. Per germline, CDR1 SGHDN and CDR2 FVKESK. The CDR3 DNA is TGTGCCAGCAGCCAAGTTTCCACCGGGGAGCTGTTTTTT. It translates to CASSQVSTGELFF.

The sample holds many counts of this clonotype. CDR3: CSAQRSQETQYF. CDR3 coding DNA: TGCAGTGCTCAACGGAGCCAAGAGACCCAGTACTTC. The J gene is TRBJ2-5, the V gene TRBV20-1; D is ambiguous. The V end was cut by 5 bases, the J end by 1 base, with 8 bases between. This CDR3 is built from 12 residues. The germline V gene encodes CDR1 DFQATT and CDR2 SNEGSKA (reference sequence).

This clonotype has ten or more counts. The genes are TRBV18 and TRBJ1-3, with a tentative D call TRBD1 (5 bases). Trimming left V 2 bases short and J 3 bases short, with 8 bases between. Germline values: CDR1 KGHSH, CDR2 LQKENI. There are 14 residues in the CDR3. This chain's CDR3 is CASSPGTFGNTIYF. The CDR3, as DNA: TGTGCCAGCTCACCAGGGACCTTTGGAAACACCATATATTTT. The complete variable domain, with remaining parts taken from reference TRBV18 and TRBJ1-3, reads NAGVMQNPRHLVRRRGQEARLRCSPMKGHSHVYWYRQLPEEGLKFMVYLQKENIIDESGMPKERFSAEFPKEGPSILRIQQVVRGDSAAYFCASSPGTFGNTIYFGEGSWLTVV.

This clonotype was observed at least ten times. V is TRBV12-3 or TRBV12-4 and J is TRBJ2-3; 8 bases agree with TRBD2. The CDR3 totals 14 residues. V lost 3 bases to trimming and J lost 11 bases; unmatched junction nucleotides: 10. CDR3 sequence reads: CASSFNIGLARQYF. CDR3 bases: TGTGCCAGCAGTTTTAATATCGGACTAGCCCGGCAGTATTTT.

This clonotype was seen many times. The V gene is TRBV3-1, the J gene TRBJ1-2; 7 nucleotides agree with TRBD1. Unmatched junction bases numbered 9, after V lost 1 base and J lost 1 base. The CDR3 extends over 17 amino acids. Looked up from germline, CDR1 is LGHDT and CDR2 is YNNKEL (reference sequence). The CDR3 protein is CASSQGAYRQGNYGYTF. The CDR3 DNA sequence: TGTGCCAGCAGCCAAGGGGCTTATCGACAGGGTAACTATGGCTACACCTTC. The full variable domain, its missing parts supplied by reference TRBV3-1 and TRBJ1-2, is DTAVSQTPKYLVTQMGNDKSIKCEQNLGHDTMYWYKQDSKKFLKIMFSYNNKELIINETVPNRFSPKSPDKAHLNLHINSLELGDSAVYFCASSQGAYRQGNYGYTFGSGTRLTVV.

This clonotype was seen a single time. With a much larger clone just one base away, this may be a read error. V usage is TRBV28 and J usage is TRBJ1-2, with a tentative D call TRBD1 (5 bases). Trimming took off 3 bases at V and 7 bases at J, with 9 bases between the two ends. The V gene's germline CDR1 is MDHEN and CDR2 SYDVKM. This CDR3 has 12 residues. CDR3 in DNA: TGTGCCAGCAGTTTCCGGGACTTTGGCTACACCTTC. Residues: CASSFRDFGYTF.

This clonotype appeared many times. CDR3 nucleotide sequence: TGCAGTGCTAGACCGGACAGGGTCGTATTTCTCCAGCCCCAGCATTTT. Amino acid sequence: CSARPDRVVFLQPQHF. The chain couples TRBV20-1 to TRBJ1-5, with 8 bases matching TRBD1. The V segment lost 2 bases and the J segment 7 bases; nucleotides outside the gene matches: 13. There are 16 residues in the CDR3. Germline V gene lookup returns CDR1 DFQATT and CDR2 SNEGSKA (reference sequence).

This clonotype has ten or more counts. The CDR3 loop reads CAISESGVAGPYEQYF. Written as DNA, the CDR3 is TGTGCCATCAGTGAGTCGGGTGTAGCGGGACCGTACGAGCAGTACTTC. The chain combines TRBV10-3 with TRBJ2-7; 8 nucleotides align to TRBD2. The germline V gene has CDR1 ENHRY and CDR2 SYGVKD. Trimming at V came to 0 bases and at J to 4 bases, leaving 8 bases not matched to a gene. The CDR3 is 16 amino acids.

This clonotype was found many times. The chain uses TRBV9 and TRBJ1-3; D gene unclear. This CDR3 comprises 16 residues. CDR1 and CDR2 (germline): SGDLS, YYNGEE. Trimming left V 1 base short and J 0 bases short, with 11 bases between. CDR3 sequence: CASSVKSVASGNTIYF. The CDR3 region has the DNA TGTGCCAGCAGCGTAAAATCAGTGGCCTCTGGAAACACCATATATTTT.

This clonotype was observed a few times. V and J are TRBV3-1 and TRBJ2-3; possible D gene TRBD2, 5 bases. The CDR3 has 13 residues. V was pared by 5 bases and J by 2 bases, with 8 bases between. Germline V lookup: CDR1 LGHDT, CDR2 YNNKEL (reference sequence). This CDR3 is CASSLDYTDTQYF. In DNA, the CDR3 is TGTGCCAGCAGCTTAGACTACACAGATACGCAGTATTTT.

This clonotype came up a few times. The rearrangement links TRBV5-1 to TRBJ2-5; D is undetermined. Germline-derived CDR1 and CDR2 are SGHRS and YFSETQ. The CDR3 contains 12 residues. The V end was cut by 2 bases, the J end by 5 bases, with 7 bases between. This CDR3 reads CASSFLRETQYF. In nucleotides, the CDR3 is TGCGCCAGCAGCTTTTTAAGGGAGACCCAGTACTTC.

This clonotype was seen more than once but under ten times. The chain joins TRBV11-2 to TRBJ2-2; D is perhaps TRBD2 (6 bases). Germline V gives CDR1 SGHAT, CDR2 FQNNGV. CDR3 length equals 15 residues. Deletions cut 5 bases from V and 6 bases from J, with 16 bases between. CDR3 DNA: TGTGCCAGCAGCCGGCGGGACCCGTATCCCGGGGAGCTGTTTTTT. Translated, it gives CASSRRDPYPGELFF.

This chain joins TRBV11-2 and TRBJ2-3, with 9 bases aligning to TRBD2. The CDR3 runs 17 residues. CDR1 SGHAT and CDR2 FQNNGV come from the germline V gene. Trimming took 5 bases from V and 2 from J; bases not matched to a gene: 11. As DNA, the CDR3 is TGTGCCAGCAGCCGCGGGACTAGCTTCAAAAACACAGATACGCAGTATTTT. It translates to CASSRGTSFKNTDTQYF.

The V gene is TRBV27, the J gene TRBJ1-1; D is undetermined. Germline loops: CDR1 MNHEY, CDR2 SMNVEV (reference sequence). V lost 1 base, J lost 3 bases, and 6 bases lay in between. This CDR3 spans 13 amino acids. The CDR3 sequence is CASSLYVHTEAFF. CDR3 coding DNA: TGTGCCAGCAGTTTATACGTGCACACTGAAGCTTTCTTT.

In its sample, this clonotype was seen many times. The rearrangement uses TRBV6-6 and TRBJ1-1; D remains unclear. CDR1 is MNHNY and CDR2 is SVGAGI in the germline V gene (reference sequence). V was shortened by 0 bases and J by 0 bases, with 8 bases between the two germline ends. The CDR3 extends over 15 amino acids. The CDR3 nucleotides are TGTGCCAGCAGTTACTCGGTGCAGTTGAACACTGAAGCTTTCTTT. This encodes CASSYSVQLNTEAFF.

This clonotype was seen repeatedly, ten times or more. This chain joins TRBV6-5 and TRBJ2-2; 8 bases agree with TRBD1. This CDR3 is 15 amino acids long. Trimming at V came to 2 bases and at J to 5 bases, leaving 4 bases not matched to a gene. Germline V gives CDR1 MNHEY, CDR2 SVGAGI. The CDR3 nucleotides are TGTGCCAGCAGTTACCAGGGGGCATATACCGGGGAGCTGTTTTTT. It is translated as CASSYQGAYTGELFF.

Comments on this clonotype: This sequence may be a read error, since a much larger clone differs from it by one base. The chain links TRBV4-1 to TRBJ2-3; D gene uncertain. The CDR3 loop spans 16 amino acids. The V gene's germline CDR1 is MGHRA and CDR2 YSYEKL. V shed 3 bases and J shed 2 bases, with 15 bases lying between them. CDR3: CASSHVGKRATDTQYF. The DNA of the CDR3 is TGCGCCAGCAGCCATGTGGGGAAAAGGGCCACAGATACGCAGTATTTT.

The sample holds many counts of this clonotype. This sequence joins TRBV12-3 or TRBV12-4 and TRBJ2-2; D remains ambiguous. V was clipped by 4 bases and J by 6 bases, with 6 bases between them. CDR3 length: 12 residues. The CDR3 here is CASSWGSGELFF. Here the CDR3 DNA reads TGTGCCAGCAGTTGGGGTTCCGGGGAGCTGTTTTTT.